This T cell receptor beta chain was sequenced for a study of human T cells and chemical hapten exposure. For the study at large: Sensitizing treatment utilized 2% DPC over a 2 cm by 2 cm portion of upper inner arm skin.

The study used a library that attached unique molecular identifiers to individual cDNA molecules. MiXCR, applied by TCRdb to the RACE reads, yields one record per CDR3 protein. The sample has tens of thousands of distinct CDR3 sequences, approximately 11% seen once. V shed 2 bases and J 4 bases; nucleotides not matched to a gene: 3. The germline V gene encodes CDR1 SGHTA and CDR2 FQGTGA. This CDR3 spans 14 amino acids. This clonotype was counted between two and nine times. The time point is: patch test 3, about 24 weeks after DPC sensitization. The treatment is: therapeutic diphenylcyclopropenone sensitization with weekly scalp DPC.

Sequenced here: whole blood, sampled in connection with sensitization to the hapten diphenylcyclopropenone (DPC). The chain employs TRBV7-3 and TRBJ2-3; 7 bases line up with TRBD2. The TCR sequence derives from a woman between 45 and 60 years old with alopecia areata. Some clones in this sample may be carry-over from other donors' samples. CDR3 region: CASSLGRGADTQYF. In DNA form, the CDR3 reads TGTGCCAGCAGCTTAGGCCGGGGGGCAGATACGCAGTATTTT.